These 30 T cell receptor beta chains came from one sample sequenced in a study of OX40 agonist ivuxolimab in advanced cancers. Profiling relied on immunoSEQ multiplex PCR, and the TCRdb table lists in-frame clones only, not all of them. The table shows about 94,000 clones, with about nine tenths occurring only once. The material was CD4+ or CD8+ T cells sorted from blood, obtained in a trial of the OX40 agonist ivuxolimab. The receptors were sampled from an adult with an advanced solid tumor such as melanoma, head and neck, liver or kidney cancer.

V usage is TRBV7-3 and J usage is TRBJ1-5, with D perhaps matching TRBD1 (6 bases). V was pared by 5 bases and J by 3 bases, with 35 bases between. The germline gives CDR1 SGHTA, CDR2 FQGTGA. The CDR3 totals 22 residues. The CDR3 bases are TGTGCCAGCAGCCCCCTCTTTGGACAGTTCGGGGTTAAATTCCGTTACAATCAGCCCCAGCATTTT. Amino acid sequence: CASSPLFGQFGVKFRYNQPQHF.

V and J are TRBV21-1 and TRBJ2-5. TRBV21-1 is a recognized pseudogene. CDR3 length equals 16 residues. The CDR3 here is CASSKKGGGQKETQYF. Written as DNA, the CDR3 is TGTGCCAGCAGCAAAAAGGGCGGGGGACAGAAAGAGACCCAGTACTTC.

This clone was counted only a few times. The J gene is TRBJ1-5, the V gene TRBV6-1; possible D gene TRBD1, 6 bases. Germline CDR1 reads MNHNS; CDR2 reads SASEGT. CDR3 length equals 13 residues. Trimming shortened V by 10 bases and J by 2 bases, and 12 bases separated the two germline ends. The CDR3 DNA is TGTGCCACCAGGGCAGGGGGCAATCAGCCCCAGCATTTT. As protein: CATRAGGNQPQHF.

The rearrangement uses TRBV10-3 and TRBJ2-4; either TRBD1 or TRBD2 may fit D (6 bases each). CDR1 and CDR2 (germline): ENHRY, SYGVKD. V gave up 2 bases and J gave up 3 bases, with 14 bases separating them. The CDR3 loop spans 16 amino acids. The CDR3 here is CAISEDRRVGKNIQYF. DNA of the CDR3: TGTGCCATCAGTGAGGACAGGAGGGTGGGCAAAAACATTCAGTACTTC.

J is TRBJ2-5 and V is TRBV10-1; TRBD2 matches 8 bases. CDR1 is WNHNN, CDR2 SYGVQD, per germline (reference sequence). The V segment lost 2 bases and the J segment 5 bases; nucleotides outside the gene matches: 7. This CDR3 is built from 15 residues. CDR3 sequence reads: CASSELRGGQETQYF. The CDR3 bases are TGCGCCAGCAGTGAGCTACGGGGGGGCCAGGAGACCCAGTACTTC.

The CDR3 sequence: CASSDSTNYGYTF. CDR3 nucleotide sequence: TGTGCCAGCAGTGATAGCACTAACTATGGCTACACCTTC. The chain uses TRBV6-6 and TRBJ1-2; D unclear. Germline V gene data show CDR1 as MNHNY and CDR2 as SVGAGI (reference sequence). Deletions cut 5 bases from V and 0 bases from J, with 7 bases between. The CDR3 is 13 amino acids.

The chain carries TRBV5-6 and TRBJ2-4; 7 positions match TRBD1. The germline V gene has CDR1 SGHDT and CDR2 YYEEEE. CDR3 length: 12 amino acids. The ends lost 7 bases at V and 7 bases at J; junction bases unmatched: 5. As DNA, the CDR3 is TGTGCCAGCTCGGGACAGTCCAACATTCAGTACTTC. Its translation is CASSGQSNIQYF.

The rearrangement joins TRBV10-3 to TRBJ2-1; TRBD1 or TRBD2 may be the D gene (5 bases each). CDR3 length equals 13 residues. V lost 8 bases to trimming and J lost 7 bases, with 15 bases between them. Germline lookup yields CDR1 ENHRY and CDR2 SYGVKD. The CDR3 DNA reads TGTGCCATCGGGGACGGGGCGACGAATGAGCAGTTCTTC. It translates to CAIGDGATNEQFF.

This chain connects TRBV29-1 to TRBJ2-7; D is unresolved. CDR3 size: 14 residues. V shed 7 bases and J shed 2 bases, with 18 bases lying between them. Germline CDR1 SQVTM, CDR2 ANQGSEA. The CDR3 here is CSAIRDTSTYEQYF. CDR3 sequence (DNA): TGCAGCGCTATTCGTGACACAAGTACCTACGAGCAGTACTTC.

The chain couples TRBV5-8 to TRBJ2-6, with 7 bases that match TRBD1. V shed 1 base and J 2 bases; nucleotides not matched to a gene: 3. The CDR3 is 16 residues long. CDR1 and CDR2 (germline): SGHTS, YDEGEE. CDR3 residues: CASSLLTGAGANVLTF. As DNA, the CDR3 is TGTGCCAGCAGCTTGTTAACAGGGGCTGGGGCCAACGTCCTGACTTTC.

This sequence joins TRBV18 and TRBJ1-4; D is possibly TRBD1 (6 bases). In germline, CDR1 is KGHSH, CDR2 LQKENI. The CDR3 length is 15 residues. V was shortened by 0 bases and J by 6 bases, with 11 bases between the two germline ends. In DNA form, the CDR3 reads TGTGCCAGCTCACCACCGGCAGGGGACTATGAAAAACTGTTTTTT. Translated, it gives CASSPPAGDYEKLFF.

This CDR3 is CASSQGWGRRDTQYF. Written as DNA, the CDR3 is TGCGCCAGCAGCCAAGGCTGGGGCCGTCGAGATACGCAGTATTTT. The J gene is TRBJ2-3, the V gene TRBV4-3, with D possibly matching TRBD1 (5 bases). The germline V and J ends were trimmed by 1 base and 5 bases, with 13 bases remaining between them. The CDR3 length is 15 residues. Germline V gene data show CDR1 as LGHNA and CDR2 as YSLEER.

J is TRBJ1-2 and V is TRBV14; D gene unclear. With 1 base removed from V and 6 bases from J, the gap between germline ends came to 9 bases. The CDR3 runs to 13 residues. Germline V gene sequence: CDR1 SGHDN, CDR2 FVKESK. The CDR3 coding sequence is TGTGCCAGCAGCCAAGTTAGGGTTCATGGCTACACCTTC. Translating it yields CASSQVRVHGYTF.

The CDR3 sequence: CASSQDDGNYGYTF. Written as DNA, the CDR3 is TGCGCCAGCAGCCAAGATGACGGTAACTATGGCTACACCTTC. The chain carries TRBV4-3 and TRBJ1-2; D gene uncertain. Germline assignment: CDR1 LGHNA and CDR2 YSLEER. The CDR3 is 14 amino acids. The ends were cut back, 0 bases at V and 1 base at J, with 6 bases in the middle.

The V and J genes are TRBV10-3 and TRBJ2-5; D remains unclear. Germline assignment: CDR1 ENHRY and CDR2 SYGVKD. This CDR3 is built from 13 residues. Trimming shortened V by 6 bases and J by 2 bases, and 10 bases separated the two germline ends. CDR3 loop: CAIRSEPQETQYF. In DNA form, the CDR3 reads TGTGCCATCAGATCGGAGCCTCAAGAGACCCAGTACTTC.

This chain uses TRBV5-4 with TRBJ2-7, with 8 bases matching TRBD1. The CDR3 has 14 residues. V was pared by 1 base and J by 5 bases, with 5 bases of the junction left unmatched. The germline V gene has CDR1 SGHNT and CDR2 YYREEE (reference sequence). This CDR3 is CASSLQGAGNEQYF. CDR3 nucleotide sequence: TGTGCCAGCAGCTTGCAGGGGGCGGGAAACGAGCAGTACTTC.

The chain is built from TRBV13 and TRBJ1-1; no firm D call. The CDR3 sequence is 15 residues long. V lost 5 bases to trimming and J lost 4 bases, with 17 bases between them. Germline V lookup: CDR1 PRHDT, CDR2 FYEKMQ (reference sequence). The CDR3 protein is CASSPSMAWGTEAFF. As DNA, the CDR3 is TGTGCCAGCAGCCCATCCATGGCCTGGGGCACTGAAGCTTTCTTT.

This clone has just a few counts. This sequence joins TRBV6-1 and TRBJ1-6, with a possible D match to TRBD1 (6 bases). V was cut by 6 bases and J by 7 bases, with 13 bases left in between. There are 14 residues in the CDR3. Germline lookup yields CDR1 MNHNS and CDR2 SASEGT. Here the CDR3 DNA reads TGTGCCAGCAGGTTGGACAGCAGGAATTCACCCCTCCACTTT. Translated: CASRLDSRNSPLHF.

The gene calls are TRBV5-1 and TRBJ2-1; D possibly uses TRBD1 or TRBD2 (5 bases each). The CDR3 spans 14 residues. V lost 4 bases and J 7 bases, leaving 15 bases between the germline ends. CDR1 SGHRS and CDR2 YFSETQ come from the germline V gene. The CDR3 nucleotides read TGCGCCAGCAGCGGGGCTAGCCGCGAGAATGAGCAGTTCTTC. It yields the protein CASSGASRENEQFF.

Notes on this clone: Within the sample, other DNA sequences also encode this same CDR3. V usage is TRBV2 and J usage is TRBJ2-3; 13 bases line up with TRBD2. After removal of 6 bases from V and 0 bases from J, the junction contained 3 bases not matched to a gene. CDR3 size: 16 residues. Per the germline V gene, CDR1 is SNHLY and CDR2 is FYNNEI. CDR3 in DNA: TGTGCCAGCAGGCGACTAGCGGGGGGTAGCACAGATACGCAGTATTTT. Translated, it gives CASRRLAGGSTDTQYF. Looking up the rest from reference TRBV2 and TRBJ2-3 gives the full variable domain: EPEVTQTPSHQVTQMGQEVILRCVPISNHLYFYWYRQILGQKVEFLVSFYNNEISEKSEIFDDQFSVERPDGSNFTLKIRSTKLEDSAMYFCASRRLAGGSTDTQYFGPGTRLTVL.

This clone was observed a few times. The chain links TRBV2 to TRBJ1-6; no firm D call. CDR1 and CDR2 (germline): SNHLY, FYNNEI. The CDR3 runs 15 residues. Trimming left V 1 base short and J 4 bases short, with 8 bases between. The DNA of the CDR3 is TGTGCCAGCAGTGAAGGCCGGGGTTATAATTCACCCCTCCACTTT. Translating it yields CASSEGRGYNSPLHF. The full variable domain, rest sourced from reference TRBV2 and TRBJ1-6, is EPEVTQTPSHQVTQMGQEVILRCVPISNHLYFYWYRQILGQKVEFLVSFYNNEISEKSEIFDDQFSVERPDGSNFTLKIRSTKLEDSAMYFCASSEGRGYNSPLHFGNGTRLTVT.

In its sample, this clone was seen a few times. The chain is built from TRBV7-2 and TRBJ2-7; D gene unclear. The CDR3 covers 12 residues. CDR1 and CDR2 from the germline V gene are SGHTA and FQGNSA. Trimming removed 3 bases from V and 0 bases from J, with 3 bases in between. CDR3 bases: TGTGCCAGCAGCTTTAGCTCCTACGAGCAGTACTTC. This encodes CASSFSSYEQYF. The whole variable domain, filled in from reference TRBV7-2 and TRBJ2-7, reads GAGVSQSPSNKVTEKGKDVELRCDPISGHTALYWYRQSLGQGLEFLIYFQGNSAPDKSGLPSDRFSAERTGGSVSTLTIQRTQQEDSAVYLCASSFSSYEQYFGPGTRLTVT.

This chain joins TRBV18 and TRBJ2-7; tentative D call: TRBD1 (6 bases). V dropped 2 bases and J dropped 1 base, with 12 bases sitting between them. The length of the CDR3 is 15 residues. In germline, CDR1 is KGHSH, CDR2 LQKENI. The CDR3 here is CASSPTTGTSYEQYF. CDR3 DNA: TGTGCCAGCTCACCAACCACAGGGACGTCCTACGAGCAGTACTTC.

The chain carries TRBV2 and TRBJ1-2; D is ambiguous. CDR1 is SNHLY, CDR2 FYNNEI, per germline. CDR3 size: 12 residues. With 4 bases removed from V and 4 bases from J, the gap between germline ends came to 7 bases. DNA of the CDR3: TGTGCCAGCAGTGTGGAGAGCTATGGCTACACCTTC. Protein: CASSVESYGYTF.

The chain combines TRBV19 with TRBJ1-2, with D perhaps matching TRBD1 (5 bases). The V end was cut by 5 bases, the J end by 4 bases, with 17 bases between. CDR1 and CDR2 from the germline V gene are LNHDA and SQIVND (reference sequence). The CDR3 totals 15 residues. DNA for the CDR3: TGTGCCAGTAGTCTCCAGATGGCCCAGGGCTATGGCTACACCTTC. Amino acid sequence: CASSLQMAQGYGYTF.

The chain uses TRBV7-9 and TRBJ1-1; D gene unclear. The CDR3 spans 15 residues. V gave up 3 bases and J gave up 4 bases, with 15 bases separating them. Germline V CDR1 and CDR2: SEHNR, FQNEAQ (reference sequence). This chain's CDR3 is CASSLLTAVVTEAFF. DNA for the CDR3: TGTGCCAGCAGCTTGTTAACAGCTGTGGTCACTGAAGCTTTCTTT.

The chain couples TRBV4-3 to TRBJ2-4; unclear D gene. Trimming cost V 4 bases and J 3 bases, with 13 bases left between them. This CDR3 region has 15 residues. CDR1 is LGHNA and CDR2 is YSLEER in the germline V gene. The CDR3 sequence is CASSRAQRGKNIQYF. The CDR3 DNA reads TGCGCCAGCAGCCGTGCTCAGAGAGGCAAAAACATTCAGTACTTC.

This clone has just one count. The gene calls are TRBV7-3 and TRBJ2-2; D ambiguous. The CDR3 totals 13 residues. The germline CDR1 and CDR2 sequences are SGHTA and FQGTGA. V dropped 0 bases and J dropped 6 bases, with 5 bases sitting between them. The CDR3 region has the DNA TGTGCCAGCAGCTTAACAGCTTCCGGGGAGCTGTTTTTT. This translates into CASSLTASGELFF.

This clone was seen a single time. Germline and junction disagree at one end, which may indicate a read error. This chain joins TRBV4-1 and TRBJ1-2; tentatively, D is TRBD1 (5 bases). The CDR3 has 17 amino acids. The germline V gene encodes CDR1 MGHRA and CDR2 YSYEKL. The CDR3 loop reads CASSQGPLGGKRDGHTF. The CDR3, as DNA: TGCGCCAGCAGCCAAGGCCCCTTGGGGGGAAAGAGGGATGGCCACACCTTC.

This chain uses TRBV10-3 with TRBJ1-1; 7 bases are shared with TRBD1. The CDR3 sequence is 14 residues long. Germline V gives CDR1 ENHRY, CDR2 SYGVKD. Unmatched junction bases numbered 5, after V lost 6 bases and J lost 1 base. The chain's CDR3 is CAIRSGQANTEAFF. CDR3 in DNA: TGTGCCATCAGAAGCGGACAGGCGAACACTGAAGCTTTCTTT.